The sequence of this T cell receptor (beta chain) was determined in a study of T cells in Graves' hyperthyroidism and ophthalmopathy. With V trimmed by 4 bases and J by 6 bases, 20 bases remained unmatched. Germline loops: CDR1 MNHEY, CDR2 SMNVEV (reference sequence). This CDR3 region has 20 residues. TCR beta CDR3 regions were amplified from RNA. HTBI primers were employed in a first-round RT-PCR of the TCR CDR3. TCRdb re-analysed the multiplex PCR reads in MiXCR, keeping a single row per CDR3 protein. The repertoire has about 610,000 distinct CDR3 sequences, 14% to 15% of them found once; the top ten carry about 3.9%.

The V gene is TRBV27, the J gene TRBJ2-7; 14 bases line up with TRBD2. Sequencing was carried out using blood. This TCR was recovered from a woman aged 40 to 50 with Graves' ophthalmopathy. CDR3 amino acids: CASSSRGLSGTSGSRGEQYF. DNA of the CDR3: TGTGCCAGCAGTTCCCGTGGCTTATCCGGGACTAGCGGGAGTCGGGGCGAGCAGTACTTC.